Below are 21 T cell receptor beta chains sequenced from a single sample in a study of T cell repertoires in cytomegalovirus infection. The antigens for these receptors are not known. TCRdb independently ran MiXCR on the reads; one entry per CDR3 protein. The data show 200,000 or so distinct CDR3 sequences, around 40% seen once. Sequenced material: CD8+ T cells from cultured PBMCs, taken from culture after CMV antigen stimulation. The receptors here all came from a human donor in good health (CMV status not recorded). Some clones in this sample may be carry-over from other donors' samples.

The V gene is TRBV7-6, the J gene TRBJ2-5; D not resolved. CDR1 SGHVS and CDR2 FNYEAQ come from the germline V gene. The length of the CDR3 is 15 residues. V was trimmed by 1 base and J by 4 bases, leaving 13 bases between them. The CDR3 nucleotides read TGTGCCAGCAGCTTAGTTTTTTCCAGGAGAGAGACCCAGTACTTC. This encodes CASSLVFSRRETQYF.

The V gene is TRBV11-2, the J gene TRBJ2-5; D gene uncertain. Germline V gives CDR1 SGHAT, CDR2 FQNNGV. V was cut by 5 bases and J by 3 bases, with 13 bases left in between. This CDR3 has 14 residues. The CDR3 spells CASSLPRGEETQYF. CDR3 nucleotide sequence: TGTGCCAGCAGCCTTCCTCGTGGGGAAGAGACCCAGTACTTC.

A word on this clonotype: The CDR3 end shows no conserved phenylalanine or tryptophan, and so a read error is likely. The rearrangement links TRBV7-9 to TRBJ2-1; D uncertain. Per the germline V gene, CDR1 is SEHNR and CDR2 is FQNEAQ (reference sequence). V was shortened by 3 bases and J by 13 bases, with 25 bases between the two germline ends. The CDR3 extends over 16 amino acids. The CDR3 sequence: CASSLLGISTYNFQFY. Here the CDR3 DNA reads TGTGCCAGCAGCTTGTTGGGAATATCCACCTACAATTTTCAGTTCTAC.

The gene calls are TRBV27 and TRBJ2-4; D is possibly TRBD1 (6 bases). V shed 5 bases and J shed 0 bases, with 20 bases lying between them. This CDR3 region has 18 residues. Germline loops: CDR1 MNHEY, CDR2 SMNVEV (reference sequence). DNA for the CDR3: TGTGCCAGCAGTCCCTACCTTTACAGGGATCTAGCCAAAAACATTCAGTACTTC. Its translation is CASSPYLYRDLAKNIQYF.

This clonotype was found many times. The chain carries TRBV20-1 and TRBJ2-7, with 13 bases fitting TRBD2. The CDR3 is made up of 17 amino acids. Germline V lookup: CDR1 DFQATT, CDR2 SNEGSKA (reference sequence). V was clipped by 6 bases and J by 2 bases; unmatched bases: 13. DNA of the CDR3: TGCAGTGCCCGGACTAGCGGGGGATCCTCACTAACCTACGAGCAGTACTTC. Its protein product is CSARTSGGSSLTYEQYF.

This clonotype has just a few counts. This chain links TRBV27 with TRBJ2-2; D is possibly TRBD1 or TRBD2 (5 bases each). CDR3 length: 13 residues. V was pared by 5 bases and J by 7 bases, with 11 bases between. CDR1 is MNHEY, CDR2 SMNVEV, per germline (reference sequence). CDR3 protein: CASSPGTVGELFF. In DNA, the CDR3 is TGTGCCAGCAGTCCCGGGACGGTCGGGGAGCTGTTTTTT.

In its sample, this clonotype was seen a few times. The chain uses TRBV18 and TRBJ2-1; a weak D match, TRBD2 (5 bases). Trimming shortened V by 1 base and J by 0 bases, and 16 bases separated the two germline ends. CDR3 length: 18 amino acids. Germline assignment: CDR1 KGHSH and CDR2 LQKENI. CDR3 residues: CASSPRKFLGSSYNEQFF. The CDR3 nucleotides read TGTGCCAGCTCACCACGGAAGTTCCTTGGGAGCTCCTACAATGAGCAGTTCTTC.

The chain uses TRBV7-3 and TRBJ2-3; no clear D. In germline, CDR1 is SGHTA, CDR2 FQGTGA. V was clipped by 2 bases and J by 3 bases, with 12 bases between them. The CDR3 is 15 residues long. CDR3 nucleotides: TGTGCCAGCAGCTTAGTCCAATCCGGGACAGATACGCAGTATTTT. Its translation is CASSLVQSGTDTQYF.

The chain couples TRBV12-3 or TRBV12-4 to TRBJ1-2; 7 bases are shared with TRBD1. Trimming cost V 4 bases and J 4 bases; bases outside gene matches: 3. The CDR3 runs 13 residues. The DNA of the CDR3 is TGTGCCAGCAGTTGGGGACAGCTCTATGGCTACACCTTC. Its protein product is CASSWGQLYGYTF.

This clonotype was counted ten times or more. This chain uses TRBV7-2 with TRBJ2-3, with 9 bases that match TRBD2. Germline CDR1 SGHTA, CDR2 FQGNSA. V was clipped by 5 bases and J by 4 bases; unmatched bases: 7. The CDR3 totals 15 residues. The CDR3 loop is CASSPSGTPADTQYF. CDR3 bases: TGTGCCAGCAGCCCTAGCGGGACCCCCGCAGATACGCAGTATTTT.

The genes are TRBV12-3 or TRBV12-4 and TRBJ2-1, with TRBD1 identical over 11 bases. The CDR3 spans 16 residues. Trimming cost V 5 bases and J 5 bases; bases outside gene matches: 8. The DNA for the CDR3 is TGTGCCAGCAGTGGCCTTGGGGACAGGGGGAACAATGAGCAGTTCTTC. This encodes CASSGLGDRGNNEQFF.

This clonotype was picked up a small number of times. The chain has TRBV6-5 and TRBJ1-1, with D uncertain. Germline CDR1 is MNHEY and CDR2 is SVGAGI. This CDR3 comprises 14 residues. V was clipped by 2 bases and J by 1 base, with 8 bases between them. In DNA form, the CDR3 reads TGTGCCAGCAGTTACACGCGGACGAACACTGAAGCTTTCTTT. Translating gives CASSYTRTNTEAFF.

The chain has TRBV5-6 and TRBJ1-2; TRBD1 matches at 10 bases. There are 14 residues in the CDR3. The germline V gene has CDR1 SGHDT and CDR2 YYEEEE. The V gene end was trimmed by 2 bases and the J gene end by 7 bases; junction bases not matched to a gene: 5. The CDR3 protein is CASSFGTGVPGYTF. The CDR3 DNA sequence: TGTGCCAGCAGCTTTGGGACAGGGGTGCCTGGCTACACCTTC.

The chain carries TRBV7-9 and TRBJ1-1, with 9 bases lining up with TRBD1. Germline CDR1 SEHNR, CDR2 FQNEAQ (reference sequence). J lost 1 base, V lost 4 bases, and 10 bases had no gene match. CDR3 length equals 17 residues. For the CDR3, the DNA is TGTGCCAGCAGCTCGGGACAGGGTGGGGTCGAGAACACTGAAGCTTTCTTT. Translation gives CASSSGQGGVENTEAFF.

The V call is TRBV28, the J call TRBJ2-1, with a weak D call TRBD2 (5 bases). The length of the CDR3 is 17 residues. V lost 4 bases and J 2 bases, leaving 18 bases between the germline ends. In germline, CDR1 is MDHEN, CDR2 SYDVKM. The DNA of the CDR3 is TGTGCCAGCAGTTCCCCAGATGAGGGCTTGACCTACAATGAGCAGTTCTTC. As protein: CASSSPDEGLTYNEQFF.

The chain is built from TRBV10-2 and TRBJ1-2; D is undetermined. This CDR3 is 16 amino acids long. With 0 bases removed from V and 5 bases from J, the gap between germline ends came to 16 bases. Per the germline V gene, CDR1 is WSHSY and CDR2 is SAAADI. The CDR3 loop reads CASSESRRDWAYGYTF. The CDR3 nucleotides read TGCGCCAGCAGTGAGTCGAGGAGGGATTGGGCGTATGGCTACACCTTC.

V and J are TRBV20-1 and TRBJ2-1; D uncertain. Germline lookup yields CDR1 DFQATT and CDR2 SNEGSKA (reference sequence). The V end was cut by 0 bases, the J end by 8 bases, with 14 bases between. The CDR3 runs 14 residues. CDR3 sequence reads: CSARDFLAADEQFF. The CDR3 nucleotides read TGCAGTGCTAGAGATTTCCTGGCGGCCGATGAGCAGTTCTTC.

The chain is built from TRBV27 and TRBJ2-2; TRBD2 aligns across 7 bases. In germline, CDR1 is MNHEY, CDR2 SMNVEV (reference sequence). The CDR3 loop spans 16 amino acids. The J segment lost 3 bases and the V segment lost 8 bases, leaving 12 bases of the junction unmatched. Here the CDR3 DNA reads TGTGCCAGCTCGCCCCCAGGACTAGGCTACACCGGGGAGCTGTTTTTT. Its translation is CASSPPGLGYTGELFF.

The chain joins TRBV12-3 or TRBV12-4 to TRBJ2-2; 10 bases are a match to TRBD2. The CDR3 covers 16 residues. The V segment lost 6 bases and the J segment 6 bases; nucleotides outside the gene matches: 10. The CDR3 loop reads CASRLRSGGAPGELFF. CDR3 coding DNA: TGTGCCAGCAGGTTGAGAAGCGGGGGGGCCCCCGGGGAGCTGTTTTTT.

This clonotype has just a few counts. V is TRBV6-1 and J is TRBJ2-5; 7 bases line up with TRBD1. Per the germline V gene, CDR1 is MNHNS and CDR2 is SASEGT. This CDR3 spans 16 amino acids. V was clipped by 3 bases and J by 3 bases; unmatched bases: 10. The CDR3 reads CASSDLPGQLEETQYF. As DNA, the CDR3 is TGTGCCAGCAGTGACCTCCCGGGACAGCTGGAAGAGACCCAGTACTTC.

This clonotype was seen a handful of times. The chain joins TRBV7-2 to TRBJ2-7, with TRBD2 matching 11 bases. The CDR3 extends over 16 amino acids. Germline V lookup: CDR1 SGHTA, CDR2 FQGNSA. V trimming: 6 bases; J trimming: 0 bases; junction bases outside the gene matches: 7. The CDR3 protein is CASSPTSGESSYEQYF. CDR3 coding DNA: TGTGCCAGCAGTCCGACTAGCGGGGAAAGCTCCTACGAGCAGTACTTC.